This entry lists 17 T cell receptor beta chains sequenced from one sample in a study of blood T cell repertoires in COVID-19. Measured with immunoSEQ multiplex PCR; TCRdb has only the in-frame clones, and not every one. The repertoire holds about 210,000 clones, with roughly 85% as singletons. Sequencing was done on a sample of peripheral blood. The receptors originated from a woman aged 80 or over with acute or convalescent COVID-19.

A note on this clone: The germline gene is not matched at one end of the junction; a read error may be the cause. The chain is built from TRBV24-1 and TRBJ1-2, with TRBD1 matching 10 bases. The CDR3 sequence is 15 residues long. Germline CDR1 reads KGHDR; CDR2 reads SFDVKD. CDR3 loop: CATSDSRTGGNGYTF. For the CDR3, the DNA is TGTGCCACCAGCGATTCCCGGACAGGGGGGAATGGCTACACCTTC.

The chain links TRBV5-1 to TRBJ1-1, with D possibly TRBD1 on 5 matching bases. Between the trimmed V and J ends, which lost 1 base and 0 bases, there was a span of 13 bases. Germline CDR1 and CDR2: SGHRS and YFSETQ. This CDR3 is built from 16 residues. The CDR3 sequence is CASSLSSRGVNTEAFF. The CDR3 bases are TGCGCCAGCAGCTTGAGTAGTCGGGGGGTGAACACTGAAGCTTTCTTT. Filled out from reference TRBV5-1 and TRBJ1-1, the complete variable domain reads KAGVTQTPRYLIKTRGQQVTLSCSPISGHRSVSWYQQTPGQGLQFLFEYFSETQRNKGNFPGRFSGRQFSNSRSEMNVSTLELGDSALYLCASSLSSRGVNTEAFFGQGTRLTVV.

The chain has TRBV30 and TRBJ2-5, with TRBD2 identical over 14 bases. This CDR3 is 16 amino acids long. The germline CDR1 and CDR2 sequences are GTSNPN and SVGIG (reference sequence). With V trimmed by 3 bases and J by 4 bases, 7 bases remained unmatched. This chain's CDR3 is CAWSPGTSGRGETQYF. Written as DNA, the CDR3 is TGTGCCTGGAGCCCCGGGACTAGCGGGAGAGGAGAGACCCAGTACTTC.

The chain couples TRBV2 to TRBJ2-2; TRBD1 matches 7 bases. The germline CDR1 and CDR2 sequences are SNHLY and FYNNEI. The trim removed 6 bases at V and 1 base at J, leaving 2 bases unmatched. The CDR3 consists of 14 residues. The CDR3 reads CASSGDRNTGELFF. CDR3 nucleotide sequence: TGTGCCAGCAGCGGGGACAGGAACACCGGGGAGCTGTTTTTT.

This clone was observed a single time. The V and J genes are TRBV6-5 and TRBJ1-5, with 9 bases identical to TRBD1. V dropped 6 bases and J dropped 11; count of bases not matched to a gene: 11. The CDR3 sequence is 14 residues long. The germline V gene has CDR1 MNHEY and CDR2 SVGAGI. CDR3 loop: CASRIGTGTYAQHF. DNA of the CDR3: TGTGCCAGCAGGATCGGGACAGGGACCTACGCCCAGCATTTT.

This sequence joins TRBV30 and TRBJ1-2; 7 bases line up with TRBD1. The CDR3 totals 14 residues. V shed 4 bases and J 5 bases; nucleotides not matched to a gene: 10. Germline-derived CDR1 and CDR2 are GTSNPN and SVGIG (reference sequence). The CDR3 DNA follows: TGTGCCTGGACCGCATCACAGGGGCGATATGGCTACACCTTC. This encodes CAWTASQGRYGYTF.

V is TRBV5-4 and J is TRBJ1-5; 9 nucleotides align to TRBD1. The germline CDR1 and CDR2 sequences are SGHNT and YYREEE (reference sequence). CDR3 length: 14 amino acids. The ends lost 4 bases at V and 4 bases at J; junction bases unmatched: 3. The CDR3 protein is CASSRDRANQPQHF. DNA of the CDR3: TGTGCCAGCAGCCGGGACAGGGCGAATCAGCCCCAGCATTTT.

The chain links TRBV6-5 to TRBJ2-1; 9 nucleotides agree with TRBD2. J was trimmed by 10 bases and V by 6 bases; bases with no gene match: 13. Germline CDR1 MNHEY, CDR2 SVGAGI. CDR3 size: 15 residues. In DNA form, the CDR3 reads TGTGCCAGCAGACTCAGCGGGAGGCCCGGGGGGGAGCAGTTCTTC. It codes for CASRLSGRPGGEQFF.

The V call is TRBV6-2 or TRBV6-3, the J call TRBJ1-5; 7 nucleotides agree with TRBD1. Unmatched junction bases numbered 3, after V lost 2 bases and J lost 11 bases. Per germline, CDR1 MNHEY and CDR2 SVGEGT. The CDR3 runs to 12 residues. In DNA form, the CDR3 reads TGTGCCAGCAGTTACAGAACAGGGGCCCAGCATTTT. It translates to CASSYRTGAQHF.

The chain recombines TRBV5-4 with TRBJ2-2; tentatively, D is TRBD1 (5 bases). Germline V gene lookup returns CDR1 SGHNT and CDR2 YYREEE (reference sequence). The CDR3 loop spans 14 amino acids. V gave up 4 bases and J gave up 2 bases, with 9 bases separating them. CDR3 in amino acids: CASSPWTNTGELFF. The CDR3 DNA sequence: TGTGCCAGCAGCCCATGGACAAACACCGGGGAGCTGTTTTTT.

The chain has TRBV10-3 and TRBJ2-7; perhaps TRBD1 as D (6 bases). Trimming took 6 bases from V and 3 from J, leaving 6 bases between them. The CDR3 covers 11 residues. Germline V gene sequence: CDR1 ENHRY, CDR2 SYGVKD. As DNA, the CDR3 is TGTGCCATCAGACAGGGCTACGAGCAGTACTTC. Protein sequence: CAIRQGYEQYF.

About this clone: The same CDR3 can be traced to other DNA sequences in this sample. The V and J genes are TRBV15 and TRBJ2-7; no definite D call. The CDR3 covers 12 residues. Trimming removed 9 bases at V and 0 bases at J, with 9 bases between. CDR1 and CDR2 from the germline V gene are LNHNV and YYDKDF (reference sequence). CDR3 protein: CATSPGSYEQYF. The CDR3 region has the DNA TGTGCCACTTCTCCCGGCTCCTACGAGCAGTACTTC. Full variable domain (missing parts from reference TRBV15 and TRBJ2-7): DAMVIQNPRYQVTQFGKPVTLSCSQTLNHNVMYWYQQKSSQAPKLLFHYYDKDFNNEADTPDNFQSRRPNTSFCFLDIRSPGLGDTAMYLCATSPGSYEQYFGPGTRLTVT.

J is TRBJ2-7 and V is TRBV29-1; 7 positions agree with TRBD1. Per germline, CDR1 SQVTM and CDR2 ANQGSEA. V lost 5 bases and J lost 0; bases outside the gene matches: 7. This CDR3 has 14 amino acids. The CDR3 spells CSVRDRATSYEQYF. CDR3 nucleotide sequence: TGCAGCGTTCGCGACAGGGCCACCTCCTACGAGCAGTACTTC.

The genes are TRBV27 and TRBJ2-3, with a weak D call TRBD1 (6 bases). Trimming left V 3 bases short and J 5 bases short, with 18 bases between. The CDR3 length is 16 residues. Per germline, CDR1 MNHEY and CDR2 SMNVEV (reference sequence). The CDR3 spells CASSFSAYREGDTQYF. In DNA, the CDR3 is TGTGCCAGCAGTTTCTCGGCTTACAGGGAAGGAGATACGCAGTATTTT.

The chain uses TRBV7-2 and TRBJ1-6, with unresolved D. From germline, CDR1 is SGHTA and CDR2 FQGNSA. Trimming left V 4 bases short and J 0 bases short, with 16 bases between. This CDR3 contains 18 residues. CDR3 nucleotide sequence: TGTGCCAGCAGCTCCCCAAAACAGTTTAGCTCCTATAATTCACCCCTCCACTTT. It codes for CASSSPKQFSSYNSPLHF.

CDR3 protein: CATSGQLTDTQYF. The DNA of the CDR3 is TGTGCCACCAGTGGACAGCTCACAGATACGCAGTATTTT. V is TRBV24-1 and J is TRBJ2-3, with a weak D call TRBD1 (5 bases). The CDR3 covers 13 residues. Trimming removed 5 bases at V and 2 bases at J, with 7 bases between. Germline CDR1 reads KGHDR; CDR2 reads SFDVKD.

J is TRBJ1-2 and V is TRBV28, with D perhaps matching TRBD1 (6 bases). V was clipped by 6 bases and J by 2 bases, with 10 bases between them. This CDR3 region has 13 residues. CDR1 is MDHEN, CDR2 SYDVKM, per germline. CDR3 region: CASRLGQNYGYTF. Written as DNA, the CDR3 is TGTGCCAGCAGACTCGGACAGAACTATGGCTACACCTTC.